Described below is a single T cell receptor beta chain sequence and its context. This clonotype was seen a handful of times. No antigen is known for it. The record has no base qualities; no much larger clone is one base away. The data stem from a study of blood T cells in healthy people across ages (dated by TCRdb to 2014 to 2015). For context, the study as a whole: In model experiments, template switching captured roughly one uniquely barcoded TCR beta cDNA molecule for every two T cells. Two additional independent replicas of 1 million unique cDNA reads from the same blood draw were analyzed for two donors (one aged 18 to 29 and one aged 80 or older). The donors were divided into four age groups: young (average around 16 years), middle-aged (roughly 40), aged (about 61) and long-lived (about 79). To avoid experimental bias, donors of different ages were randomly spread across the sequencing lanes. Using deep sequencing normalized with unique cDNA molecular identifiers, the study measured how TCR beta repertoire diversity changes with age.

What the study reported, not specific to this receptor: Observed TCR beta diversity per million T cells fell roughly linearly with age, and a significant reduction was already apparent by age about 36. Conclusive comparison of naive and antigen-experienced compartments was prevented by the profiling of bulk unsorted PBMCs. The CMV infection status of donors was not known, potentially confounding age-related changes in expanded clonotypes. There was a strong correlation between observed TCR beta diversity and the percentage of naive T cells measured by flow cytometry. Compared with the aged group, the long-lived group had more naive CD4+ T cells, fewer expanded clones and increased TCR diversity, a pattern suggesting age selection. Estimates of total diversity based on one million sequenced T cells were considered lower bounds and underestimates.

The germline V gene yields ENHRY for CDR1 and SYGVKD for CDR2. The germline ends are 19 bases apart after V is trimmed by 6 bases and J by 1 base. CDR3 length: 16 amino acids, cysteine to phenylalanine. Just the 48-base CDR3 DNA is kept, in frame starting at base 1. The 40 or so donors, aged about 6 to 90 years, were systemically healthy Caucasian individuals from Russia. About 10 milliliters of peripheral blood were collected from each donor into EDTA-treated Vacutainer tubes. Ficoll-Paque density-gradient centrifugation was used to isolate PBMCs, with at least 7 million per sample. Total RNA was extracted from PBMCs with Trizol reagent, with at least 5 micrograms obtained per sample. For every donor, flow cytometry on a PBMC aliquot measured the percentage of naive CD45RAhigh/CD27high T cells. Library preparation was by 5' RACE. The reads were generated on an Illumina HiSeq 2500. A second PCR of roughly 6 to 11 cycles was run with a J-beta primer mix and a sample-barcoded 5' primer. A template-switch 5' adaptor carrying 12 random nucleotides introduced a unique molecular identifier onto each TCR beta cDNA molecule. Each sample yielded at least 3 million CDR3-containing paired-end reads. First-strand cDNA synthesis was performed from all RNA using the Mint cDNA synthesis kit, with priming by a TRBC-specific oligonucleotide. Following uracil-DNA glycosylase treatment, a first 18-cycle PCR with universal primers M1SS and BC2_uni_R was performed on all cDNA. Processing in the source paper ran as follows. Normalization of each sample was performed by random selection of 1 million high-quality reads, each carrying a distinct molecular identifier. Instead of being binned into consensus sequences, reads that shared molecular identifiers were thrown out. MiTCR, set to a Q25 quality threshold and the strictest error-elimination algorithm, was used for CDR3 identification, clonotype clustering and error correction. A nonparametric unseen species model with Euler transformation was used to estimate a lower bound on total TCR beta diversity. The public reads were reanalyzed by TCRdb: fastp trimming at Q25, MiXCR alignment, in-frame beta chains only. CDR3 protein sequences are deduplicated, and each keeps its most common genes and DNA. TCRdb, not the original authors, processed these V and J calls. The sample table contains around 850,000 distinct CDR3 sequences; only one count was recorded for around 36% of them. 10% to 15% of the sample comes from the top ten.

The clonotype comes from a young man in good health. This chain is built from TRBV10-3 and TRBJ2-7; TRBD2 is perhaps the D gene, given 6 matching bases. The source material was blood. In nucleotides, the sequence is TGTGCCATCAGAGGAGGGGTCGGTGGAGGGTCCTACGAGCAGTACTTC. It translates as CAIRGGVGGGSYEQYF.